This entry features one T cell receptor beta chain sequence. The antigen is unknown. Distinct nucleotide sequences in the sample also encode this CDR3. Unmatched junction bases numbered 13, after V lost 1 base and J lost 4 bases. The CDR3 has 18 amino acids. Per the germline V gene, CDR1 is SGHVS and CDR2 is FNYEAQ. This sample stems from a study of OX40 agonist ivuxolimab in advanced cancers. Turning to the study itself: Partial responses occurred in Three dose-escalation patients, one with hepatocellular carcinoma and two with cutaneous melanoma.

TCRdb's table, derived via immunoSEQ multiplex PCR, lists solely in-frame clones and lacks some. The table lists about 67,000 clones, roughly 88% of them singletons. Study observations and caveats: CD4+ and CD8+ blood T cells expanded clonally by week 6 at 0.1 to 3.0 mg/kg.

This rearrangement joins TRBV7-6 to TRBJ2-3; TRBD1 matches 8 bases. This TCR was sampled from an adult with an advanced solid tumor such as melanoma, head and neck, liver or kidney cancer. The starting material was CD4+ or CD8+ T cells sorted from blood, obtained in a trial of the OX40 agonist ivuxolimab. CDR3 coding DNA: TGTGCCAGCAGCTTAGGAGGGTGGGGGACAGGCGGGGCAGATACGCAGTATTTT. As protein: CASSLGGWGTGGADTQYF. The full variable domain, rest sourced from reference TRBV7-6 and TRBJ2-3, is GAGVSQSPRYKVTKRGQDVALRCDPISGHVSLYWYRQALGQGPEFLTYFNYEAQQDKSGLPNDRFSAERPEGSISTLTIQRTEQRDSAMYRCASSLGGWGTGGADTQYFGPGTRLTVL.